Listed below are T cell receptor beta chains from one sample, sequenced in a study of beta chain features in type 1 diabetes. The data were produced by immunoSEQ multiplex PCR, yet TCRdb's version contains in-frame clones alone and is incomplete. The sample holds roughly 500,000 clones; roughly 10% are singletons and the top ten take approximately 0.045%. Sequenced material: naive CD4+ T cells from blood. The receptors derive from a woman under 30 in good health. Each CDR3 is given with its conserved first and last residue. The D gene is left open where the match is weak. Size values are once, few and many counts, or a class for expanded clones, and some rows have none.

.	TRBV4-3	14	TRBJ1-1	TRBD1	CASSTRQGRTEAFF	TGCGCCAGCAGCACCCGACAGGGGCGCACTGAAGCTTTCTTT
.	TRBV7-9	15	TRBJ1-2	TRBD1	CASSLNRRTGDGYTF	TGTGCCAGCAGCTTAAACAGGAGGACAGGGGATGGCTACACCTTC
few	TRBV11-1	13	TRBJ1-1	TRBD1	CASIGTVNTEAFF	TGTGCCAGCATCGGGACAGTGAACACTGAAGCTTTCTTT
few	TRBV11-2	13	TRBJ2-1	.	CASSLLRGNEQFF	TGTGCCAGCAGCTTACTTCGGGGGAATGAGCAGTTCTTC
few	TRBV2	14	TRBJ1-1	TRBD1	CASRAGTGGTEAFF	TGTGCCAGCAGAGCCGGGACAGGGGGTACTGAAGCTTTCTTT
few	TRBV18	18	TRBJ2-5	.	CASSPGAGATTEGETQYF	TGTGCCAGCTCACCGGGTGCAGGGGCGACTACCGAGGGGGAGACCCAGTACTTC
few	TRBV4-1	14	TRBJ1-1	TRBD1	CASSTGTANTEAFF	TGCGCCAGCAGCACGGGGACAGCGAACACTGAAGCTTTCTTT
few	TRBV9	14	TRBJ2-5	.	CASSVAPSQETQYF	TGTGCCAGCAGCGTAGCTCCCAGTCAAGAGACCCAGTACTTC
.	TRBV6-5	13	TRBJ1-2	.	CASTQGRNYGYTF	TGTGCCAGCACGCAGGGACGTAACTATGGCTACACCTTC
.	TRBV2	14	TRBJ1-2	.	CASSEGREGLGYTF	TGTGCCAGCAGTGAGGGCAGGGAAGGATTGGGCTACACCTTC
few	TRBV5-4	15	TRBJ2-1	.	CASSLASGGGNEQFF	TGTGCCAGCAGCTTGGCCTCCGGAGGTGGCAATGAGCAGTTCTTC
few	TRBV7-2	13	TRBJ2-3	.	CASSLGGTDTQYF	TGTGCCAGCAGCTTAGGGGGGACAGATACGCAGTATTTT
few	TRBV6-1	13	TRBJ2-4	TRBD1	CARNRGTKNIQYF	TGTGCCAGAAACAGGGGAACCAAAAACATTCAGTACTTC